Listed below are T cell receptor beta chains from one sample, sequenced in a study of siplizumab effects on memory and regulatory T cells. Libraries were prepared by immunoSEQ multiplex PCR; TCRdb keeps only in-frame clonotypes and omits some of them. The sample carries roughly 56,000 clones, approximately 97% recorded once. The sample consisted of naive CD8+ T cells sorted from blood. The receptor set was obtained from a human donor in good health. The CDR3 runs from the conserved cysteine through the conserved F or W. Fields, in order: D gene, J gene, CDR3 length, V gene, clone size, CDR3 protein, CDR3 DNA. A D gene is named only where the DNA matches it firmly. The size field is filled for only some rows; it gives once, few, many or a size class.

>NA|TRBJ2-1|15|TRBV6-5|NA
CASSPYSGSYNEQFF
TGTGCCAGCAGTCCTTATAGCGGCTCCTACAATGAGCAGTTCTTC
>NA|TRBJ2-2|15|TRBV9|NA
CASSARDKNTGELFF
TGTGCCAGCAGCGCCCGGGACAAGAACACCGGGGAGCTGTTTTTT
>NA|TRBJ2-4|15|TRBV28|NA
CASSSGVLAKNIQYF
TGTGCCAGCAGTTCGGGGGTTCTAGCCAAAAACATTCAGTACTTC
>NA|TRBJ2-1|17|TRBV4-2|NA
CASSQEIGLVAYNEQFF
TGTGCCAGCAGCCAAGAGATTGGGCTGGTGGCCTACAATGAGCAGTTCTTC
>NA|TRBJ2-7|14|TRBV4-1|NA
CASSQEPGTYEQYF
TGCGCCAGCAGCCAAGAGCCAGGGACCTACGAGCAGTACTTC
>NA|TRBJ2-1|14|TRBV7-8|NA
CATRGEGSYNEQFF
TGTGCCACCAGGGGAGAGGGCTCCTACAATGAGCAGTTCTTC
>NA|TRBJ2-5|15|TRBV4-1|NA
CASSPHGTKEETQYF
TGCGCCAGCAGCCCCCACGGGACAAAGGAAGAGACCCAGTACTTC
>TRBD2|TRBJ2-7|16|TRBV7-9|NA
CASSLVGGRNFYEQYF
TGTGCCAGCAGCTTAGTGGGCGGGAGGAACTTCTACGAGCAGTACTTC
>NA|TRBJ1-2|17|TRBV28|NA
CASSLEWDGAREYGYTF
TGTGCCAGCAGTTTGGAGTGGGACGGGGCCAGAGAATATGGCTACACCTTC
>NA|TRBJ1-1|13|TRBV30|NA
CAWMGPQNTEAFF
TGTGCCTGGATGGGACCGCAGAACACTGAAGCTTTCTTT
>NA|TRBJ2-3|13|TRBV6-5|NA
CASSYRDTHTQYF
TGTGCCAGCAGTTATCGGGACACTCATACGCAGTATTTT
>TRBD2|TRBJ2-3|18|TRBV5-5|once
CASNRLAGGPWGTDTQYF
TGTGCCAGCAACCGACTAGCGGGAGGGCCGTGGGGCACAGATACGCAGTATTTT
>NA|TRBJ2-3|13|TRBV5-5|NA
CASIGGTTDTQYF
TGTGCCAGCATCGGCGGGACCACAGATACGCAGTATTTT
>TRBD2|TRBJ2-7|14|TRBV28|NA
CASSDSGSSGEQYF
TGTGCCAGCAGTGACTCCGGGTCTAGCGGCGAGCAGTACTTC